A selection of T cell receptor beta chains follows, all from one sample in a study of blood T cell repertoires in COVID-19. Profiled with immunoSEQ multiplex PCR; TCRdb holds only in-frame clones, not every one. The data show 250,000 to 300,000 clones, around 86% seen once. The sequenced material came from peripheral blood. The receptor source for this set is a middle-aged woman who had recovered from COVID-19. CDR3s include the opening cysteine and the closing phenylalanine or tryptophan. A D gene is named only where the DNA matches it firmly. For some rows the clone size is stated as once, few or many, or as a class when expanded; others skip it.

>TRBJ2-2|TRBV4-1|NA|TRBD2
TGCGCCAGCAGCCACCCCAGGGCGGGAGGTGGCACCGGGGAGCTGTTTTTT
CASSHPRAGGGTGELFF
>TRBJ1-2|TRBV5-1|NA|TRBD1
TGCGCCAGCAGCGAAGGGACAGCTAACTATGGCTACACCTTC
CASSEGTANYGYTF
>TRBJ2-7|TRBV5-1|NA|NA
TGCGCCAGCAGCGACCAGTCAGGCTACGAGCAGTACTTC
CASSDQSGYEQYF
>TRBJ1-2|TRBV7-9|NA|NA
TGTGCCAGCAGCCCGGGGTTGGATAACTATGGCTACACCTTC
CASSPGLDNYGYTF
>TRBJ1-1|TRBV9|once|NA
TGTGCCAGCAGCGTAGCGGGGGTAGGAGACACTGAAGCTTTCTTT
CASSVAGVGDTEAFF
>TRBJ2-7|TRBV19|NA|NA
TGTGCCAGTAGCCCCAGGGAAGCCCACGAGCAGTACTTC
CASSPREAHEQYF
>TRBJ1-1|TRBV3-1/TRBV3-2|NA|NA
TGTGCCAGCAGCCATCCGCAGGGGATTCCTCAAGCTTTCTTT
CASSHPQGIPQAFF
>TRBJ1-6|TRBV27|NA|NA
TGTGCCAGCAGCCCCGGGAGCCCCCCTAATTCACCCCTCCACTTT
CASSPGSPPNSPLHF
>TRBJ1-1|TRBV30|NA|NA
TGTGCCTGGAGTAAGCTCCACACTGAAGCTTTCTTT
CAWSKLHTEAFF
>TRBJ2-7|TRBV28|NA|TRBD1
TGTGCCAGCAGGGCGACAGGGTTTAGAGACGAGCAGTACTTC
CASRATGFRDEQYF
>TRBJ1-4|TRBV7-2|NA|TRBD1
TGTGCCAGCAGCTCCCACTCAGGGGGGAGTGAAAAACTGTTTTTT
CASSSHSGGSEKLFF
>TRBJ2-7|TRBV30|NA|TRBD2
TGTGCCTGTACGAAGGGAGGGCCTTGGACCTACGAGCAGTACTTC
CACTKGGPWTYEQYF
>TRBJ1-1|TRBV9|NA|TRBD1
TGTGCCAGCAGCGCAGATTCGGGACAGGTCTTTGCTGAAGCTTTCTTT
CASSADSGQVFAEAFF
>TRBJ2-3|TRBV7-9|NA|TRBD2
TGTGCCAGCAGCTCCTGGACTAGCGGCACAGATACGCAGTATTTT
CASSSWTSGTDTQYF
>TRBJ1-3|TRBV30|few|NA
TGTGCCTGGAGTGTAAGACAGGTCGACACCATATATTTT
CAWSVRQVDTIYF
>TRBJ2-4|TRBV6-1|once|NA
TGTGCCAGCAGTGAGGGGCAGGGACTAGCCAAAAACATTCAGTACTTC
CASSEGQGLAKNIQYF
>TRBJ2-5|TRBV11-3|NA|TRBD2
TGTGCCAGCAGCTTAGACCCGGGGGGAGAGACCCAGTACTTC
CASSLDPGGETQYF
>TRBJ2-3|TRBV24-1|once|NA
TGTGCCACCAGTGTAACAGGCACAGATACGCAGTATTTT
CATSVTGTDTQYF
>TRBJ2-4|TRBV7-3|NA|TRBD2
TGTGCCAGCAGCCCCGGGACTAGCGGGAACATTCAGTACTTC
CASSPGTSGNIQYF
>TRBJ2-3|TRBV5-1|once|NA
TGCGCCAGCAGCTGGAGGACCCTACAACCAAACCAGTATTTT
CASSWRTLQPNQYF
>TRBJ1-1|TRBV7-8|NA|NA
TGTGCCAGCAGCTCGCGGGGGAATTTGAACACTGAAGCTTTCTTT
CASSSRGNLNTEAFF
>TRBJ2-7|TRBV19|NA|NA
TGTGCCAGTAGTACCCGGTGGGACACCTACGAGCAGTACTTC
CASSTRWDTYEQYF
>TRBJ1-6|TRBV2|NA|NA
TGTGCCAGCCGAGCAGTGGCAGGGGAGACGGTGCCACCCCTCCACTTT
CASRAVAGETVPPLHF
>TRBJ1-2|TRBV29-1|NA|NA
TGCAGCGTAAGGACGGGGAACTATGGCTACACCTTC
CSVRTGNYGYTF
>TRBJ1-1|TRBV5-1|NA|NA
TGCGCCAGCAGCTTGGTAGCAGGGCCGAACACTGAAGCTTTCTTT
CASSLVAGPNTEAFF
>TRBJ2-3|TRBV6-5|NA|NA
TGTGCCAGCAGTCGGGATCCCACAGATACGCAGTATTTT
CASSRDPTDTQYF
>TRBJ1-1|TRBV29-1|NA|NA
TGCAGCGTCGGCGGAGTAAACACTGAAGCTTTCTTT
CSVGGVNTEAFF
>TRBJ2-2|TRBV21-1|NA|NA
TGTGCCAGCAGCACGCCGGGACAGGGCGGCACCGGGGAGCTGTTTTTT
CASSTPGQGGTGELFF
>TRBJ1-6|TRBV4-2|NA|NA
TGTGCCAGCAGCCAAACAGGGAGCTCCTATAATTCACCCCTCCACTTT
CASSQTGSSYNSPLHF
>TRBJ1-5|TRBV6-1|NA|NA
TGTGCCAGCAGTGAATCCCGGAATCAGCCCCAGCATTTT
CASSESRNQPQHF
>TRBJ1-5|TRBV2|NA|TRBD1
TGTGCCAGCAGAGAGGGGGCGGGAAGCAATCAGCCCCAGCATTTT
CASREGAGSNQPQHF
>TRBJ1-2|TRBV29-1|once|NA
TGCAGCGTCAACAACAGGGACGACTATGGCTACACCTTC
CSVNNRDDYGYTF
>TRBJ2-1|TRBV9|NA|NA
TGTGCCAGCAGCGTAGATCCTCCTTCTTACAATGAGCAGTTCTTC
CASSVDPPSYNEQFF
>TRBJ2-2|TRBV5-1|once|NA
TGCGCCACCGGACTCGGACCCGGTTCCGGGGAGCTGTTTTTT
CATGLGPGSGELFF
>TRBJ2-1|TRBV24-1|NA|NA
TGTGCCACCAGCCCGGGACTCCGTGAGCAGTTCTTC
CATSPGLREQFF
>TRBJ2-5|TRBV4-2|NA|TRBD2
TGTGCCAGCAGCCGCGGGAGTAGCGGGAGGGAGACCCAGTACTTC
CASSRGSSGRETQYF
>TRBJ2-1|TRBV11-3|NA|TRBD2
TGTGCCAGCAGCTCCCAGCGGGAGTACAATGAGCAGTTCTTC
CASSSQREYNEQFF
>TRBJ1-1|TRBV5-1|NA|NA
TGCGCCAGCAGCTTGCAGTACGCTCAGAACACTGAAGCTTTCTTT
CASSLQYAQNTEAFF
>TRBJ2-3|TRBV11-3|NA|NA
TGTGCCAGCAGCTCTCGCCTAACAGATACGCAGTATTTT
CASSSRLTDTQYF
>TRBJ2-1|TRBV27|NA|TRBD2
TGTGCCAGCAGTTTATCGTCTAGCGGGATGGGTGAGCAGTTCTTC
CASSLSSSGMGEQFF
>TRBJ2-1|TRBV9|NA|TRBD2
TGTGCCAGCAGCGCGACTAGCGGGAACCCTAATGAGCAGTTCTTC
CASSATSGNPNEQFF
>TRBJ1-1|TRBV27|NA|TRBD1
TGTGCCAGCAGTTTATCGGGACAGGGGGCGACTTTCTTT
CASSLSGQGATFF
>TRBJ2-3|TRBV5-1|NA|TRBD2
TGCGCCAGCAGCCTTACCGGGACTAGCGGACCCACAGATACGCAGTATTTT
CASSLTGTSGPTDTQYF
>TRBJ1-5|TRBV19|many|NA
TGTGCCAGTAGTATTGGGCCACAGGGTAATCAGCCCCAGCATTTT
CASSIGPQGNQPQHF
>TRBJ2-2|TRBV21-1|NA|NA
TGTGCCAGCAGCAATAACGGGGGGGACGACACCGGGGAGCTGTTTTTT
CASSNNGGDDTGELFF
>TRBJ2-1|TRBV11-3|NA|NA
TGTGCCAGCAGCCCAGGACAGACTGGCGGGCCCTGGTCAGGCAATGAGCAGTTCTTC
CASSPGQTGGPWSGNEQFF
>TRBJ2-1|TRBV24-1|NA|TRBD2
TGTGCCACCAGTGATCCTCCTGGGGGGAGGGACGAGCAGTTCTTC
CATSDPPGGRDEQFF
>TRBJ2-7|TRBV19|NA|TRBD1
TGTGCCAGTAGTAAGGAGACAGGGTACTACGAGCAGTACTTC
CASSKETGYYEQYF